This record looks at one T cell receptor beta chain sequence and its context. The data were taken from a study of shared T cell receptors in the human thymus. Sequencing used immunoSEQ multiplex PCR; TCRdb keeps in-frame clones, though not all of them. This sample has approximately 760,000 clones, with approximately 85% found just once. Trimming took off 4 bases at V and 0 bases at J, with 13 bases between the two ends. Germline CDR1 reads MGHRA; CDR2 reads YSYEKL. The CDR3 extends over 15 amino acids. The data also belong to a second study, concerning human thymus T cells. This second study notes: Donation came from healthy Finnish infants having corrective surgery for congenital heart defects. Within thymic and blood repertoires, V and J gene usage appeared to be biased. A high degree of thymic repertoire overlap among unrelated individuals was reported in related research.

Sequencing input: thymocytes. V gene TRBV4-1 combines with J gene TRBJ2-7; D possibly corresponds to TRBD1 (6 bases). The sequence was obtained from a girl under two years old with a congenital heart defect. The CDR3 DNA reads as TGCGCCAGCAGCCCAACACAGGGAAGCTCCTACGAGCAGTACTTC. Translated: CASSPTQGSSYEQYF.